The present T cell receptor beta chain was sequenced within a study of molecular identifiers for immune sequencing clone quantification. Study-wide findings and caveats: In cases of identical TCR molecules sharing a barcode, highly expanded clone sizes could be underestimated. Over 99% of CMV-specific effector molecules, but under 1% of naive ones, were in clones above 20 copies.

Via MiXCR, TCRdb re-called the PCR reads, giving one row per CDR3 protein. The sample has about half a million distinct CDR3 sequences; about 25% are singletons. This clonotype occurred many times. Its antigen is currently unknown. With RNA at 10%, 30% or 50%, naive CD8 libraries came from roughly 20,000 to 1,000,000 sorted cells. Naive CD8 T cells were sorted, and the gate applied was CD8+CD4-CCR7+CD45RA+. Sequences were obtained from naive CD8+ T cells from blood, with Jurkat cell RNA spiked in. Subset noted: FACS-sorted CD8+CD4-CCR7+CD45RA+ naive T cells. The clonotype originates from a human donor in good health. Some libraries in this study had Jurkat cell RNA spiked in.

CDR3: CSVELAEAGTDTQYF. The CDR3 region has the DNA TGCAGCGTTGAACTAGCGGAAGCTGGCACAGATACGCAGTATTTT. The chain uses TRBV29-1 and TRBJ2-3; 7 bases fit TRBD2. J was trimmed by 1 base and V by 2 bases; bases with no gene match: 6. Germline CDR1 is SQVTM and CDR2 is ANQGSEA. The CDR3 has 15 residues.